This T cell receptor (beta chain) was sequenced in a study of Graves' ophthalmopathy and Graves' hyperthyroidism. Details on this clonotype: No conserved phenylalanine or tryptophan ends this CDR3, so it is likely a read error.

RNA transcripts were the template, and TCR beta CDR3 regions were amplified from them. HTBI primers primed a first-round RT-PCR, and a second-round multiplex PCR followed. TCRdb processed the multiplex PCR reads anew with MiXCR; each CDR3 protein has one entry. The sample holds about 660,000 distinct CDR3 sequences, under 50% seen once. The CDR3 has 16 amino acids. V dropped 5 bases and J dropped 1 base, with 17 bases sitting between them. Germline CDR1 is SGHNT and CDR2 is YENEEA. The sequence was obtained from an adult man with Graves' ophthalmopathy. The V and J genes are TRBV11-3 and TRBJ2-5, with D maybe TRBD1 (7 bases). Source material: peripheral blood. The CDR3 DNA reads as TGTGCCAGCAGCCTCCAGCAGGGGGGCCTCCAAGAGACCCAGTACTGC. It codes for CASSLQQGGLQETQYC.